This T cell receptor beta chain was sequenced for a study of blood T cell repertoires in COVID-19. Methods used by the authors: Amplified reference gene primers provided the basis for estimating nucleated cell counts. Assay: immunoSEQ multiplex PCR; the TCRdb copy retains only in-frame clones and omits some. The V and J calls and the clone size are those of that table, but D and trimming were determined from the DNA. The sample contains about 220,000 clones, roughly 83% of which appear only once. Cohort allocation depended upon clinical history that participants reported. The sample was PBMCs or T cells enriched from blood (not recorded which). This TCR came from a woman in her thirties or forties with acute COVID-19.

CDR3 sequence: CASSQTYWKTTRRNTGELFF. The CDR3 region has the DNA TGTGCCAGCAGCCAAACATATTGGAAAACGACAAGGCGGAACACCGGGGAGCTGTTTTTT. This chain connects TRBV14 to TRBJ2-2; no clear D gene. This CDR3 spans 20 amino acids. The ends were cut back, 2 bases at V and 1 base at J, with 23 bases in the middle. Germline assignment: CDR1 SGHDN and CDR2 FVKESK.